Sequencing of this T cell receptor beta chain was carried out in a study of patients and donors after allogeneic stem cell transplantation. TCRdb recomputed calls from the RT-PCR reads with MiXCR, one row per CDR3 protein. The table records 65,000 to 80,000 distinct CDR3 sequences, 26% of them present only once. V dropped 3 bases and J dropped 0 bases, with 9 bases sitting between them. There are 14 residues in the CDR3. CDR1 SGHRS and CDR2 YFSETQ come from the germline V gene. In its sample, this clonotype was seen a few times. The material sequenced was blood, either unsorted or a sorted T cell fraction (not recorded which). This sequence was found in a human donor who was either an allogeneic HSCT recipient or a stem cell or donor lymphocyte infusion donor (not recorded which). It is not recorded whose cells these are; they may come from a transplant donor. The rearrangement uses TRBV5-1 and TRBJ1-1; perhaps TRBD1 as D (5 bases). CDR3 protein: CASSYGTVNTEAFF. The CDR3 nucleotides are TGCGCCAGCAGCTACGGGACGGTGAACACTGAAGCTTTCTTT.